These T cell receptor beta chains were read from a single sample in a study of metastatic and nonmetastatic thyroid tumors. TCRdb re-called clones from the PCR reads using MiXCR. Of under 45,000 clones listed, 17% are singletons. Material: tumor tissue. The receptors here all came from a female donor with papillary thyroid cancer or a benign thyroid nodule (not recorded which). Some clones in this sample may be carry-over from other donors' samples. CDR3s include the opening cysteine and the closing phenylalanine or tryptophan. A D gene is named only where the DNA matches it firmly. Some rows have no size entry. The others give once, few or many, or a class for an expanded clone.

V gene,J gene,D gene,clone size,CDR3 protein,CDR3 DNA
TRBV7-7,TRBJ1-2,NA,many,CASSLPGHLYGYTF,TGTGCTAGCAGCTTACCGGGACACCTCTATGGCTACACCTTC
TRBV20-1,TRBJ1-1,TRBD1,many,CSAQTGGLATEAFF,TGCAGTGCCCAGACAGGGGGCTTGGCCACTGAAGCTTTCTTT
TRBV28,TRBJ1-6,TRBD1,many,CASLRGARSYNSPLHF,TGTGCCAGCCTCAGGGGGGCTCGTTCCTATAATTCACCCCTCCACTTT
TRBV28,TRBJ2-7,TRBD2,NA,CARSSPPGTRVNYEQYF,TGTGCCAGAAGTTCCCCCCCCGGGACTAGAGTGAACTACGAGCAGTACTTC
TRBV16,TRBJ2-7,NA,NA,CASSLRGGQGEQYF,TGTGCCAGCAGCCTCCGGGGAGGGCAGGGGGAGCAGTACTTC
TRBV5-1,TRBJ2-1,TRBD2,NA,CASSLLTSGRTPDNEQFF,TGCGCCAGCAGCTTGCTTACTAGCGGGAGGACCCCCGACAATGAGCAGTTCTTC
TRBV29-1,TRBJ2-1,TRBD2,many,CSVEGRTSGYREQFF,TGCAGCGTTGAAGGGAGGACTAGCGGCTACAGAGAGCAGTTCTTC
TRBV5-1,TRBJ1-2,NA,once,CASSLGQRQNYGYTF,TGCGCCAGCAGCTTGGGACAACGACAGAACTATGGCTACACCTTC
TRBV14,TRBJ2-5,NA,many,CASSQETGRETQYF,TGTGCCAGCAGCCAAGAAACAGGGCGAGAGACCCAGTACTTC
TRBV6-2/TRBV6-3,TRBJ2-2,TRBD2,many,CASSYSNGLAGRQNTGELFF,TGTGCCAGCAGTTACTCGAATGGACTAGCGGGACGACAGAACACCGGGGAGCTGTTTTTT
TRBV11-2,TRBJ2-5,TRBD2,NA,CASSFFPSGRAGETQYF,TGTGCCAGCAGCTTCTTCCCTTCCGGGAGGGCCGGAGAGACCCAGTACTTC
TRBV12-3/TRBV12-4,TRBJ1-5,NA,many,CASSPENQPQHF,TGTGCCAGCAGTCCGGAAAATCAGCCCCAGCATTTT